This TCR beta chain was sequenced during a study of blood T cell repertoires in COVID-19. In its sample, this clone was seen once. Clones were read by immunoSEQ multiplex PCR, and TCRdb kept only the in-frame ones, dropping some. The table has approximately 360,000 clones, 85% to 90% seen once. The receptor was isolated from a woman between 25 and 40 years old with acute COVID-19. Specimen: PBMCs or T cells enriched from blood (not recorded which).

Written as DNA, the CDR3 is TGTGCCAGCAGTATCGGGACAGGGAGCACTGAAGCTTTCTTT. It is translated as CASSIGTGSTEAFF. V and J are TRBV27 and TRBJ1-1; 9 bases line up with TRBD1. Germline CDR1 reads MNHEY; CDR2 reads SMNVEV (reference sequence). Losses at the gene ends were 5 bases for V and 4 bases for J; bases not matched to a gene: 5. CDR3 length: 14 residues.